The rows below give T cell receptor beta chains drawn from one sample of a study of blood T cell repertoires in COVID-19. Using immunoSEQ multiplex PCR, the repertoire was profiled, and TCRdb retains in-frame clones only, with some absent. The table lists about 320,000 clones, approximately 91% of them singletons, with approximately 5% in the top ten. The sample consisted of PBMCs or T cells enriched from blood (not recorded which). Every receptor here comes from a man aged 60 to 75 who had recovered from COVID-19. CDR3s include the opening cysteine and the closing phenylalanine or tryptophan. D genes are given only for firm matches. The size field is filled for only some rows; it gives once, few, many or a size class.

j_call: TRBJ2-7; cdr3_length: 15; clone_size: .; d_call: TRBD2; v_call: TRBV6-4; cdr3_aa: CASSAGASGIYEQYF; cdr3_nt: TGTGCCAGCAGTGCCGGGGCTAGCGGGATCTACGAGCAGTACTTC
j_call: TRBJ2-2; cdr3_length: 14; clone_size: .; d_call: TRBD2; v_call: TRBV7-9; cdr3_aa: CASLGGIHTGELFF; cdr3_nt: TGTGCCAGCCTCGGGGGGATCCACACCGGGGAGCTGTTTTTT
j_call: TRBJ2-2; cdr3_length: 16; clone_size: .; d_call: .; v_call: TRBV18; cdr3_aa: CASSHATGVNTGELFF; cdr3_nt: TGTGCCAGCTCACACGCGACAGGTGTAAACACCGGGGAGCTGTTTTTT
j_call: TRBJ2-3; cdr3_length: 12; clone_size: .; d_call: TRBD2; v_call: TRBV7-3; cdr3_aa: CASSQGLAERNF; cdr3_nt: TGTGCCAGCAGCCAGGGACTAGCGGAGAGGAATTTT
j_call: TRBJ2-7; cdr3_length: 15; clone_size: .; d_call: TRBD1; v_call: TRBV28; cdr3_aa: CASTSDRGISYEQYF; cdr3_nt: TGTGCCAGCACCTCTGACAGGGGGATTTCCTACGAGCAGTACTTC
j_call: TRBJ1-3; cdr3_length: 14; clone_size: .; d_call: .; v_call: TRBV5-1; cdr3_aa: CASSLGSSGNTIYF; cdr3_nt: TGCGCCAGCAGCTTGGGCAGTTCTGGAAACACCATATATTTT
j_call: TRBJ2-5; cdr3_length: 14; clone_size: .; d_call: .; v_call: TRBV4-1; cdr3_aa: CASSTPRDQETQYF; cdr3_nt: TGCGCCAGCAGTACCCCCAGGGACCAAGAGACCCAGTACTTC
j_call: TRBJ2-2; cdr3_length: 18; clone_size: once; d_call: TRBD2; v_call: TRBV19; cdr3_aa: CASSTPGLELSNTGELFF; cdr3_nt: TGTGCCAGTAGTACTCCGGGACTAGAACTCTCGAACACCGGGGAGCTGTTTTTT
j_call: TRBJ1-1; cdr3_length: 13; clone_size: .; d_call: .; v_call: TRBV5-1; cdr3_aa: CASSYGGNTEAFF; cdr3_nt: TGCGCCAGCAGCTACGGGGGGAACACTGAAGCTTTCTTT
j_call: TRBJ2-1; cdr3_length: 14; clone_size: .; d_call: .; v_call: TRBV18; cdr3_aa: CASSPQGGGNEQFF; cdr3_nt: TGTGCCAGCTCACCACAAGGCGGTGGCAATGAGCAGTTCTTC
j_call: TRBJ2-4; cdr3_length: 15; clone_size: .; d_call: .; v_call: TRBV19; cdr3_aa: CASSIGWGSKDIQYF; cdr3_nt: TGTGCCAGTAGTATAGGTTGGGGCAGTAAGGACATTCAGTACTTC
j_call: TRBJ2-5; cdr3_length: 16; clone_size: .; d_call: .; v_call: TRBV9; cdr3_aa: CASSVGPKGGEETQYF; cdr3_nt: TGTGCCAGCAGCGTAGGTCCAAAGGGGGGGGAGGAGACCCAGTACTTC
j_call: TRBJ1-4; cdr3_length: 11; clone_size: few; d_call: .; v_call: TRBV20-1; cdr3_aa: CSASRVEKLFF; cdr3_nt: TGCAGTGCTAGCAGGGTGGAAAAACTGTTTTTT
j_call: TRBJ1-5; cdr3_length: 13; clone_size: .; d_call: .; v_call: TRBV5-1; cdr3_aa: CASSLQGNQPQHF; cdr3_nt: TGCGCCAGCAGCCTCCAGGGTAATCAGCCCCAGCATTTT
j_call: TRBJ1-2; cdr3_length: 20; clone_size: .; d_call: .; v_call: TRBV4-2; cdr3_aa: CASSQDFGGRRFTYNYGYTF; cdr3_nt: TGTGCCAGCAGCCAAGATTTCGGGGGGCGGCGATTTACCTATAACTATGGCTACACCTTC